This T cell receptor (beta chain) came from a study of T cell changes during pregnancy in multiple sclerosis. Here immunoSEQ multiplex PCR was the method, and the copy in TCRdb shows in-frame clones only, minus some. The table records tens of thousands of clones, around 93% of them present only once. The germline CDR1 and CDR2 sequences are MDHEN and SYDVKM. Trimming removed 5 bases from V and 0 bases from J, with 17 bases in between. The CDR3 sequence is 16 residues long. The gene calls are TRBV28 and TRBJ2-7; D not certain. The clonotype originates from a female donor with multiple sclerosis, enrolled in a pregnancy study. The sequencing used CD8+ T cells from peripheral blood mononuclear cells, collected in the first trimester of pregnancy. Here the CDR3 reads CASSPGPDVSSYEQYF. The CDR3 region has the DNA TGTGCCAGCAGTCCAGGCCCAGACGTGAGCTCCTACGAGCAGTACTTC.